What follows is one T cell receptor beta chain and its context. This record comes from a study of blood T cell repertoires in COVID-19. Study information: Acute and convalescent COVID-19 samples came from the United States, Italy and Spain.

Generated by immunoSEQ multiplex PCR, the TCRdb table keeps only in-frame clones and is missing some. The table records some 260,000 clones, nearly 90% of them present only once. Germline-derived CDR1 and CDR2 are ENHRY and SYGVKD. This CDR3 region has 15 residues. V trimming: 7 bases; J trimming: 6 bases; junction bases outside the gene matches: 5. Sequencing input: peripheral blood. The clonotype was recovered from a human donor in a cohort sampled during active COVID-19. The chain is built from TRBV10-3 and TRBJ2-1, with 14 bases that match TRBD2. The CDR3 DNA reads TGTGCCATCAAGGAGACTAGCGGGGGGGCCAATGAGCAGTTCTTC. This sequence encodes CAIKETSGGANEQFF.